The sequence of this T cell receptor (beta chain) was determined in a study of T cells after yellow fever vaccination. Across the whole study: Some fractions had low cell numbers, and these were prepared with SMART-Seq v4 Ultra Low Input. Study findings and constraints: Although the secondary response was weaker, it peaked faster, at day 5 versus 15. Booster samples showed a return of most primary-vaccination clones (under 98% CD4, 85% to 90% CD8).

A remark on this clonotype: Its antigen is not known.

Template switching by 5'RACE produced TCR cDNA, adding a universal primer site and UMIs. Each CDR3 protein is one row after TCRdb ran MiXCR on the 5' RACE reads. This table has hundreds of thousands of distinct CDR3 sequences, roughly an eighth appearing once. V was pared by 3 bases and J by 10 bases, with 9 bases of the junction left unmatched. CDR1 SGHVS and CDR2 FQNEAQ come from the germline V gene. The CDR3 runs to 14 residues. The chain carries TRBV7-8 and TRBJ2-1; 7 bases agree with TRBD2. Specimen: PBMCs, collected on the day of the yellow fever booster vaccination. This TCR came from a young man who received the YFV17D yellow fever vaccine. The CDR3 DNA sequence: TGTGCCAGCAGCTTCTTCCTAGCGGCTGGGGAGCAGTTCTTC. This gives the protein CASSFFLAAGEQFF.